The 27 T cell receptor beta chains below come from one sample, sequenced in a study of CD8 T cells in ankylosing spondylitis. Study-level results: What appeared characteristic of ankylosing spondylitis blood was a TCR beta motif of fewer than ten highly homologous variants.

For these receptors, no antigen is known. TCRdb used MiXCR to reprocess the 5' RACE reads, holding one entry per CDR3 protein. The sample yields 350,000 or so distinct CDR3 sequences, around 8% seen once. The sequencing sample was made of blood, either unsorted or a sorted T cell fraction (not recorded which). These receptors were taken from a male donor with ankylosing spondylitis.

The table lists this clonotype with a few counts. This rearrangement joins TRBV29-1 to TRBJ2-5, with D hard to call. Germline V gene sequence: CDR1 SQVTM, CDR2 ANQGSEA. The CDR3 covers 15 residues. V was cut by 1 base and J by 1 base, with 13 bases left in between. For the CDR3, the DNA is TGCAGCGTTGAAGGTGGCAGGCTGAGCCAAGAGACCCAGTACTTC. It translates to CSVEGGRLSQETQYF.

This clonotype was counted at least ten times. V is TRBV5-8 and J is TRBJ2-7; D may be TRBD1 (5 bases). V was cut by 4 bases and J by 1 base, with 18 bases left in between. The CDR3 is made up of 16 amino acids. In germline, CDR1 is SGHTS, CDR2 YDEGEE. The CDR3 here is CASSTGYWTSSYEQYF. For the CDR3, the DNA is TGTGCCAGCAGCACGGGTTATTGGACATCGTCCTACGAGCAGTACTTC.

J is TRBJ2-2 and V is TRBV14; 7 positions agree with TRBD2. V shed 1 base and J 6 bases; nucleotides not matched to a gene: 8. CDR3 size: 16 residues. Germline lookup yields CDR1 SGHDN and CDR2 FVKESK. The CDR3 region has the DNA TGTGCCAGCAGCCAAGTGCTAGCGGCCTTCGCCGGGGAGCTGTTTTTT. Translating gives CASSQVLAAFAGELFF.

This clonotype was seen at least ten times. The chain carries TRBV9 and TRBJ2-3, with TRBD2 identical over 8 bases. The CDR3 runs 15 residues. The germline gives CDR1 SGDLS, CDR2 YYNGEE. With V trimmed by 4 bases and J by 2 bases, 6 bases remained unmatched. CDR3 in amino acids: CASSPPGGTTDTQYF. In DNA, the CDR3 is TGTGCCAGCAGCCCCCCGGGAGGGACCACAGATACGCAGTATTTT.

This clonotype was seen repeatedly, ten times or more. The chain uses TRBV28 and TRBJ2-3; 9 bases agree with TRBD2. J was trimmed by 5 bases and V by 5 bases; bases with no gene match: 14. Looked up from germline, CDR1 is MDHEN and CDR2 is SYDVKM. The CDR3 totals 17 residues. CDR3 protein: CASSLEWRGGHGDTQYF. The CDR3 DNA reads as TGTGCCAGCAGTCTCGAGTGGCGGGGGGGTCATGGAGATACGCAGTATTTT.

This sequence joins TRBV6-1 and TRBJ2-1, with D possibly TRBD1 on 6 matching bases. This CDR3 is 12 amino acids long. V was pared by 4 bases and J by 7 bases, with 8 bases between. CDR1 and CDR2 from the germline V gene are MNHNS and SASEGT. CDR3 in amino acids: CASSGRGNEQFF. CDR3 DNA: TGTGCCAGCAGTGGTAGGGGGAATGAGCAGTTCTTC.

The V and J genes are TRBV7-8 and TRBJ2-1, with 9 bases aligning to TRBD2. V was pared by 3 bases and J by 8 bases, with 8 bases of the junction left unmatched. This CDR3 has 15 amino acids. Germline CDR1 is SGHVS and CDR2 is FQNEAQ. The CDR3 coding sequence is TGTGCCAGCAGCTTTAATAGCGGGAGAATGGATGAGCAGTTCTTC. Protein product: CASSFNSGRMDEQFF.

The chain recombines TRBV20-1 with TRBJ1-5; D is unclear. The CDR3 spans 14 residues. Germline-derived CDR1 and CDR2 are DFQATT and SNEGSKA (reference sequence). The V gene lost 6 bases and the J gene lost 0 bases, with 12 bases spanning the gap. CDR3 in DNA: TGCAGTGCGCTGGGTGAGATTAGCAATCAGCCCCAGCATTTT. This encodes CSALGEISNQPQHF.

There are many counts of this clonotype. This chain links TRBV29-1 with TRBJ1-1; TRBD1 agrees at 7 bases. Germline trimming cut 6 bases from V and 3 bases from J; bases unmatched to any gene: 4. The CDR3 covers 12 residues. Germline V gene sequence: CDR1 SQVTM, CDR2 ANQGSEA. The CDR3 sequence: CSVSRGDTEAFF. The CDR3 bases are TGCAGCGTGTCCAGGGGGGACACTGAAGCTTTCTTT. The variable domain in full, completed from reference TRBV29-1 and TRBJ1-1, reads SAVISQKPSRDICQRGTSLTIQCQVDSQVTMMFWYRQQPGQSLTLIATANQGSEATYESGFVIDKFPISRPNLTFSTLTVSNMSPEDSSIYLCSVSRGDTEAFFGQGTRLTVV.

This clonotype was found a few times. The rearrangement uses TRBV5-1 and TRBJ2-3; D may correspond to TRBD1 or TRBD2 (6 bases each). This CDR3 contains 15 residues. The ends were cut back, 0 bases at V and 2 bases at J, with 10 bases in the middle. Germline lookup yields CDR1 SGHRS and CDR2 YFSETQ. CDR3 protein: CASSLEGGFTDTQYF. CDR3 in DNA: TGCGCCAGCAGCTTGGAAGGGGGGTTCACAGATACGCAGTATTTT.

This clonotype has a handful of counts. The chain couples TRBV4-3 to TRBJ2-7; D remains unclear. The germline gives CDR1 LGHNA, CDR2 YSLEER. The CDR3 is 16 amino acids. Trimming left V 0 bases short and J 7 bases short, with 19 bases between. The CDR3 loop reads CASSQDYFLGRREQYF. The CDR3 DNA follows: TGCGCCAGCAGCCAAGATTACTTCCTTGGACGTAGGGAGCAGTACTTC.

This clonotype was picked up many times. This chain connects TRBV10-3 to TRBJ2-3, with TRBD2 matching 9 bases. Germline lookup yields CDR1 ENHRY and CDR2 SYGVKD. The junction had 9 bases not matched to a gene; V was cut back by 10 bases and J by 4 bases. The CDR3 extends over 14 amino acids. As DNA, the CDR3 is TGTGCCACCGGAGGGACTAGCAGTGCAGATACGCAGTATTTT. This translates into CATGGTSSADTQYF.

The rearrangement uses TRBV28 and TRBJ1-6; TRBD1 is a possible D gene (6 bases). This CDR3 has 12 residues. Looked up from germline, CDR1 is MDHEN and CDR2 is SYDVKM. V was trimmed by 3 bases and J by 14 bases, leaving 11 bases between them. The CDR3 region has the DNA TGTGCCAGCAGTTTGATCGGGGGCTCCCTCCACTTT. Its translation: CASSLIGGSLHF. The full variable domain, completed using reference TRBV28 and TRBJ1-6, is DVKVTQSSRYLVKRTGEKVFLECVQDMDHENMFWYRQDPGLGLRLIYFSYDVKMKEKGDIPEGYSVSREKKERFSLILESASTNQTSMYLCASSLIGGSLHFGNGTRLTVT.

This clonotype was detected a few times. V gene TRBV4-1 combines with J gene TRBJ2-1; 8 nucleotides align to TRBD2. Trimming cost V 3 bases and J 4 bases; bases outside gene matches: 5. This CDR3 comprises 15 residues. Germline CDR1 is MGHRA and CDR2 is YSYEKL. CDR3 sequence reads: CASSQREREYNEQFF. CDR3 bases: TGCGCCAGCAGCCAGAGAGAGCGGGAGTACAATGAGCAGTTCTTC.

This clonotype was counted ten times or more. V usage is TRBV20-1 and J usage is TRBJ2-7; 7 nucleotides align to TRBD1. The CDR3 length is 14 residues. V dropped 4 bases and J dropped 3; count of bases not matched to a gene: 9. The germline V gene has CDR1 DFQATT and CDR2 SNEGSKA (reference sequence). CDR3 in DNA: TGCAGTGCTATCTCCCTCGACAGGGACTACGAGCAGTACTTC. This encodes CSAISLDRDYEQYF.

This clonotype showed up just a few times. The rearrangement links TRBV12-3 or TRBV12-4 to TRBJ2-7, with TRBD2 matching over 9 bases. Unmatched junction bases numbered 11, after V lost 6 bases and J lost 2 bases. The CDR3 covers 16 residues. The CDR3 protein is CASSNHASGDPYEQYF. The CDR3 bases are TGTGCCAGCAGCAACCACGCTAGCGGGGACCCCTACGAGCAGTACTTC.

This clonotype was picked up a small number of times. The V gene is TRBV24-1, the J gene TRBJ2-6; tentative D call: TRBD2 (5 bases). With 4 bases removed from V and 6 bases from J, the gap between germline ends came to 15 bases. Per germline, CDR1 KGHDR and CDR2 SFDVKD. The CDR3 runs to 16 residues. DNA of the CDR3: TGTGCCACCAGTGAAAGGACTCCGCTTACGGCCAACGTCCTGACTTTC. It translates to CATSERTPLTANVLTF.

In its sample, this clonotype was seen many times. For the CDR3, the DNA is TGTGCCAGCAGCCGACGGTCAGCCACCCCGAGGACCGGGGAGCTGTTTTTT. It specifies CASSRRSATPRTGELFF. This sequence joins TRBV14 and TRBJ2-2; D is unclear. CDR1 and CDR2 (germline): SGHDN, FVKESK. CDR3 length: 17 amino acids. Trimming cost V 4 bases and J 5 bases, with 20 bases left between them.

The chain couples TRBV18 to TRBJ2-1, with D perhaps TRBD2 (5 bases). Trimming left V 6 bases short and J 8 bases short, with 17 bases between. Per germline, CDR1 KGHSH and CDR2 LQKENI. This CDR3 is 14 amino acids long. The CDR3 protein is CASSFTPGTHEQFF. Here the CDR3 DNA reads TGTGCCAGCTCGTTTACCCCGGGAACCCATGAGCAGTTCTTC.

This clonotype was found a few times. The chain is built from TRBV20-1 and TRBJ2-1; no reliable D call. This CDR3 is 13 amino acids long. In germline, CDR1 is DFQATT, CDR2 SNEGSKA (reference sequence). V lost 3 bases and J lost 10, with 16 bases in between. The CDR3 reads CSARGRAAKEQFF. CDR3 nucleotides: TGCAGTGCTAGGGGCCGGGCGGCCAAGGAGCAGTTCTTC.

In this sample, this clonotype turned up a few times. The chain joins TRBV15 to TRBJ2-1; D remains unclear. This CDR3 spans 12 amino acids. Per germline, CDR1 LNHNV and CDR2 YYDKDF (reference sequence). The ends were cut back, 0 bases at V and 12 bases at J, with 9 bases in the middle. The CDR3, as DNA: TGTGCCACCAGCAGAGATCAACCTGTGCAGTTCTTC. It encodes CATSRDQPVQFF.

The J gene is TRBJ2-1, the V gene TRBV5-1; weak D call: TRBD2 (5 bases). Germline V lookup: CDR1 SGHRS, CDR2 YFSETQ. V was trimmed by 4 bases and J by 1 base, leaving 12 bases between them. The CDR3 has 15 amino acids. CDR3 protein: CASSRYGESYNEQFF. CDR3 bases: TGCGCCAGCAGCAGGTACGGGGAATCCTACAATGAGCAGTTCTTC. Filled out from reference TRBV5-1 and TRBJ2-1, the complete variable domain reads KAGVTQTPRYLIKTRGQQVTLSCSPISGHRSVSWYQQTPGQGLQFLFEYFSETQRNKGNFPGRFSGRQFSNSRSEMNVSTLELGDSALYLCASSRYGESYNEQFFGPGTRLTVL.

The chain is built from TRBV7-3 and TRBJ2-3, with D perhaps TRBD1 (6 bases). The germline V gene encodes CDR1 SGHTA and CDR2 FQGTGA. V was cut by 4 bases and J by 8 bases, with 10 bases left in between. This CDR3 spans 12 amino acids. The CDR3 bases are TGTGCCAGCAGCTCAACAGGGCTTACGCAGTATTTT. It is translated as CASSSTGLTQYF.

The V and J genes are TRBV5-1 and TRBJ2-7; D is ambiguous. This CDR3 region has 17 residues. V lost 0 bases and J lost 0, with 16 bases in between. Looked up from germline, CDR1 is SGHRS and CDR2 is YFSETQ. CDR3 residues: CASSLALDVSSSYEQYF. CDR3 nucleotide sequence: TGCGCCAGCAGCTTGGCCCTCGATGTTAGCAGCTCCTACGAGCAGTACTTC. Combining the CDR3 with reference TRBV5-1 and TRBJ2-7 gives the whole variable domain KAGVTQTPRYLIKTRGQQVTLSCSPISGHRSVSWYQQTPGQGLQFLFEYFSETQRNKGNFPGRFSGRQFSNSRSEMNVSTLELGDSALYLCASSLALDVSSSYEQYFGPGTRLTVT.

The CDR3 loop reads CASSGFQTGESTDTQYF. In nucleotides, the CDR3 is TGCGCCAGCAGTGGGTTTCAGACCGGTGAATCCACAGATACGCAGTATTTT. V usage is TRBV10-1 and J usage is TRBJ2-3; D is unclear. CDR1 is WNHNN, CDR2 SYGVQD, per germline (reference sequence). Trimming cost V 4 bases and J 2 bases, with 19 bases left between them. This CDR3 has 17 residues.

In its sample, this clonotype was seen a few times. The rearrangement uses TRBV11-1 and TRBJ2-6, with D maybe TRBD2 (5 bases). V was pared by 4 bases and J by 3 bases, with 19 bases between. Germline V gene lookup returns CDR1 SGHAT and CDR2 FQDESV (reference sequence). This CDR3 comprises 18 residues. The CDR3, as DNA: TGTGCCAGCAGCTCAGAGTTAACGTGGGCGGGTGGGGCCAACGTCCTGACTTTC. Its protein is CASSSELTWAGGANVLTF.

This clonotype was detected a few times. V and J are TRBV29-1 and TRBJ2-1, with 8 bases that match TRBD2. Germline CDR1 SQVTM, CDR2 ANQGSEA. The CDR3 is made up of 12 amino acids. This chain's CDR3 is CTSGSGSNEQFF. In nucleotides, the CDR3 is TGCACCTCCGGAAGCGGGAGCAATGAGCAGTTCTTC.